This T cell receptor (beta chain) was identified in a study of radiotherapy plus CTLA-4 blockade in lung cancer. Study summary: Around 19% of enrolled patients responded objectively, and roughly 31% had disease control.

The method was immunoSEQ multiplex PCR; TCRdb's version includes in-frame clones alone and lacks a portion of them. The sample includes roughly 90,000 clones, just over 85% of them seen just once. V was pared by 0 bases and J by 0 bases, with 8 bases between. The germline V gene has CDR1 SGHNT and CDR2 YENEEA. The CDR3 is 16 residues long. The sequencing here drew on peripheral blood, taken from a patient treated with radiotherapy plus ipilimumab. The clonotype originates from a human donor with non-small cell lung cancer that progressed on radiotherapy plus ipilimumab. The chain uses TRBV11-3 and TRBJ1-4; D unclear. CDR3 sequence: CASSLDVRTTNEKLFF. In DNA, the CDR3 is TGTGCCAGCAGCTTAGACGTTAGGACAACTAATGAAAAACTGTTTTTT.